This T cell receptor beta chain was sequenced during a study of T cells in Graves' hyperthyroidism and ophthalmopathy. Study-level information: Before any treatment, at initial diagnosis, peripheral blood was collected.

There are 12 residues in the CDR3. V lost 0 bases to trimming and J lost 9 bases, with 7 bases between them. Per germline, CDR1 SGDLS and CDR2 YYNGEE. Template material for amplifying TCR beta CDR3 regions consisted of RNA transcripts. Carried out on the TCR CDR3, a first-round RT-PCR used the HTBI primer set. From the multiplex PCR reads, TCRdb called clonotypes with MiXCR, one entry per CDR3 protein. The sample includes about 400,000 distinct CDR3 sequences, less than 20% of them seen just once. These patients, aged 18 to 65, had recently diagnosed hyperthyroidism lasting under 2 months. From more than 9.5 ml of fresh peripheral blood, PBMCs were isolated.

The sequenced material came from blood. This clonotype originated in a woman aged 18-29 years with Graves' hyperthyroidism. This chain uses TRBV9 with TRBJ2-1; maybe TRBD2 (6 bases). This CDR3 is CASSVGRGEQFF. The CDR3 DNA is TGTGCCAGCAGCGTAGGGCGGGGTGAGCAGTTCTTC.